The 5 T cell receptor beta chains in this list originate from one sample, sequenced in a study of regulatory T cells in long-lasting Graves disease. Libraries of TCR beta came from iRepertoire HTBI primers plus Arm-PCR of CDR3 regions. TCRdb reanalysed the multiplex PCR reads using MiXCR and keeps one entry per CDR3 protein. Here the sample spans some 220,000 distinct CDR3 sequences, roughly 19% being singletons. Time point here: newly diagnosed GD, antithyroid drugs for less than 3 months. PBMC RNA was the source of the TCR library. A further study also used this sample, focusing on T cells in Graves' hyperthyroidism and ophthalmopathy.

Sequences were derived from peripheral blood mononuclear cells (PBMCs), sampled at new diagnosis, from a patient treated with antithyroid drugs. These receptors were taken from a woman aged 25-40 years with Graves disease.

This clonotype has ten or more counts. The chain employs TRBV7-8 and TRBJ2-2; D is unclear. The CDR3 is 14 residues long. The germline V gene has CDR1 SGHVS and CDR2 FQNEAQ. Trimming cost V 2 bases and J 2 bases, with 6 bases left between them. The CDR3 here is CASSLNSNTGELFF. DNA of the CDR3: TGTGCCAGCAGCTTAAACTCAAACACCGGGGAGCTGTTTTTT.

This chain connects TRBV14 to TRBJ2-3, with a possible D match to TRBD2 (5 bases). V lost 5 bases and J 5 bases, leaving 17 bases between the germline ends. The CDR3 extends over 15 amino acids. The V gene's germline CDR1 is SGHDN and CDR2 FVKESK. Here the CDR3 reads CASSLGDKLLDTQYF. CDR3 bases: TGTGCCAGCAGCTTGGGAGACAAGCTCCTAGATACGCAGTATTTT.

The rearrangement uses TRBV9 and TRBJ2-5, with 7 nucleotides matching TRBD1. CDR1 is SGDLS and CDR2 is YYNGEE in the germline V gene. This CDR3 spans 15 amino acids. V lost 3 bases and J lost 5; bases outside the gene matches: 10. The CDR3 here is CASSAEADREETQYF. The CDR3 DNA reads as TGTGCCAGCAGCGCCGAAGCCGACAGGGAGGAGACCCAGTACTTC. Variable domain in full (rest from reference TRBV9 and TRBJ2-5): DSGVTQTPKHLITATGQRVTLRCSPRSGDLSVYWYQQSLDQGLQFLIQYYNGEERAKGNILERFSAQQFPDLHSELNLSSLELGDSALYFCASSAEADREETQYFGPGTRLLVL.

This clonotype is a singleton in its sample. The chain couples TRBV11-3 to TRBJ2-2, with D perhaps assigned TRBD1 or TRBD2 (5 bases each). Germline V gives CDR1 SGHNT, CDR2 YENEEA. The CDR3 sequence is 18 residues long. Trimming cost V 1 base and J 4 bases, with 19 bases left between them. This chain's CDR3 is CASSLVWTGTGSTGELFF. The CDR3 DNA reads as TGTGCCAGCAGCTTAGTCTGGACCGGGACGGGGAGCACCGGGGAGCTGTTTTTT.

This clonotype was detected many times. The chain uses TRBV2 and TRBJ2-7, with 9 bases aligning to TRBD2. Germline V CDR1 and CDR2: SNHLY, FYNNEI. With V trimmed by 1 base and J by 6 bases, 10 bases remained unmatched. This CDR3 is 16 amino acids long. Here the CDR3 DNA reads TGTGCCAGCAGTGAAGGCCGTATGGGACTAGCTCTCGAGCAGTACTTC. The encoded protein is CASSEGRMGLALEQYF.